The next 27 T cell receptor beta chains were all read from a single sample in a study of blood T cell repertoires in COVID-19. Libraries were prepared by immunoSEQ multiplex PCR; TCRdb keeps only in-frame clonotypes and omits some of them. The sample has fewer than 300,000 clones; around three quarters are singletons. The source material was peripheral blood. These TCRs come from a woman over 75 with acute or convalescent COVID-19.

The count of this clone is one. The rearrangement links TRBV6-6 to TRBJ2-7; 8 bases map to TRBD1. The length of the CDR3 is 15 residues. Germline V CDR1 and CDR2: MNHNY, SVGAGI (reference sequence). Trimming removed 7 bases from V and 2 bases from J; junction bases left unmatched: 10. CDR3 in amino acids: CASNSGQVGTYEQYF. DNA for the CDR3: TGTGCCAGCAATTCGGGACAGGTCGGGACCTACGAGCAGTACTTC.

V is TRBV21-1 and J is TRBJ1-5; the table's D gene call, TRBD1, was not cross checked with the DNA. TRBV21-1 is designated a pseudogene. This CDR3 region has 19 residues. The CDR3 loop is CAALGAYRGFILCNQPQHF. In DNA form, the CDR3 reads TGTGCCGCCCTGGGTGCGTACAGGGGGTTTATTTTATGCAATCAGCCCCAGCATTTT.

This chain connects TRBV30 to TRBJ1-6, with 8 nucleotides matching TRBD1. After removal of 0 bases from V and 10 bases from J, the junction contained 11 bases not matched to a gene. The germline CDR1 and CDR2 sequences are GTSNPN and SVGIG (reference sequence). This CDR3 is built from 16 residues. CDR3 coding DNA: TGTGCCTGGAGTGTATCGTACGGGACAGGAAGATCACCCCTCCACTTT. This translates into CAWSVSYGTGRSPLHF.

The table lists this clone with a count of one. This sample also contains other DNA sequences that code for the same CDR3. The chain employs TRBV6-2 or TRBV6-3 and TRBJ1-2, with TRBD1 as a possible D gene (6 bases). From germline, CDR1 is MNHEY and CDR2 SVGEGT. The CDR3 totals 15 residues. V was cut by 0 bases and J by 0 bases, with 8 bases left in between. The chain's CDR3 is CASSYSRTANYGYTF. The CDR3 coding sequence is TGTGCCAGCAGTTACTCCAGGACAGCTAACTATGGCTACACCTTC.

This clone was recorded once. CDR3 coding DNA: TGTGCCAGCAGCACCGACAGGGACTCACCCCTCCACTTT. This sequence encodes CASSTDRDSPLHF. This sequence joins TRBV3-1 (or the pseudogene TRBV3-2) and TRBJ1-6; 7 bases agree with TRBD1. J lost 10 bases, V lost 5 bases, and 5 bases had no gene match. The CDR3 is 13 amino acids. Germline V gives CDR1 LGHDT, CDR2 YNNKEL (reference sequence).

This chain links TRBV29-1 with TRBJ1-5, with TRBD1 identical over 10 bases. The CDR3 totals 13 residues. The trim removed 7 bases at V and 5 bases at J, leaving 5 bases unmatched. Germline CDR1 is SQVTM and CDR2 is ANQGSEA. CDR3 nucleotides: TGCAGCGCCGGGACAGGGGCGCATCAGCCCCAGCATTTT. It specifies CSAGTGAHQPQHF. Filled out from reference TRBV29-1 and TRBJ1-5, the complete variable domain reads SAVISQKPSRDICQRGTSLTIQCQVDSQVTMMFWYRQQPGQSLTLIATANQGSEATYESGFVIDKFPISRPNLTFSTLTVSNMSPEDSSIYLCSAGTGAHQPQHFGDGTRLSIL.

The chain is built from TRBV12-5 and TRBJ1-5, with D perhaps matching TRBD1 (6 bases). The germline gives CDR1 LGHNT, CDR2 FRNRAP. V dropped 0 bases and J dropped 1 base, with 10 bases sitting between them. There are 16 residues in the CDR3. CDR3 bases: TGTGCTAGTGGTTTGGTCGGCAGGGGCAGCAATCAGCCCCAGCATTTT. This encodes CASGLVGRGSNQPQHF.

The V gene is TRBV7-3, the J gene TRBJ1-2, with D unresolved. CDR1 is SGHTA, CDR2 FQGTGA, per germline. Trimming shortened V by 2 bases and J by 8 bases, and 12 bases separated the two germline ends. This CDR3 is built from 13 residues. CDR3 nucleotide sequence: TGTGCCAGCAGCTTAGACACGGAGGGAGGCTACACCTTC. It translates to CASSLDTEGGYTF.

The genes are TRBV9 and TRBJ2-3; tentative D call: TRBD1 (6 bases). Germline V gene data show CDR1 as SGDLS and CDR2 as YYNGEE. This CDR3 is built from 15 residues. V lost 6 bases and J lost 0, with 14 bases in between. CDR3: CASNRVSRSTDTQYF. For the CDR3, the DNA is TGTGCCAGCAACAGGGTGAGCCGAAGCACAGATACGCAGTATTTT. Full variable domain (missing parts from reference TRBV9 and TRBJ2-3): DSGVTQTPKHLITATGQRVTLRCSPRSGDLSVYWYQQSLDQGLQFLIQYYNGEERAKGNILERFSAQQFPDLHSELNLSSLELGDSALYFCASNRVSRSTDTQYFGPGTRLTVL.

This chain connects TRBV6-2 or TRBV6-3 to TRBJ2-1, with 8 bases fitting TRBD2. This CDR3 region has 15 residues. V dropped 2 bases and J dropped 2; count of bases not matched to a gene: 2. CDR1 and CDR2 from the germline V gene are MNHEY and SVGEGT. The CDR3 DNA reads TGTGCCAGCAGTTACGCGGGGGGACCCTACAATGAGCAGTTCTTC. Encoded protein: CASSYAGGPYNEQFF.

The chain uses TRBV25-1 and TRBJ1-2; 8 bases are shared with TRBD1. Per the germline V gene, CDR1 is MGHDK and CDR2 is SYGVNS. V was pared by 7 bases and J by 2 bases, with 6 bases of the junction left unmatched. CDR3 size: 14 residues. The CDR3 sequence is CASISPGGNYGYTF. The CDR3 bases are TGTGCCAGCATCTCTCCAGGGGGCAACTATGGCTACACCTTC.

CDR3 coding DNA: TGTGCCAGCACTCCACCTGGGCGGGCGTCCCAGTACTTC. The encoded protein is CASTPPGRASQYF. This chain links TRBV7-9 with TRBJ2-7; D is perhaps TRBD2 (5 bases). The length of the CDR3 is 13 residues. Per germline, CDR1 SEHNR and CDR2 FQNEAQ (reference sequence). V was clipped by 7 bases and J by 10 bases, with 20 bases between them.

V gene TRBV2 combines with J gene TRBJ2-4; 7 positions agree with TRBD1. Germline V gene data show CDR1 as SNHLY and CDR2 as FYNNEI. This CDR3 is built from 17 residues. The ends lost 6 bases at V and 0 bases at J; junction bases unmatched: 11. CDR3 sequence: CASRAGTVDLAKNIQYF. The CDR3 DNA follows: TGTGCCAGCAGAGCCGGGACAGTTGACCTAGCCAAAAACATTCAGTACTTC. The full variable domain, completed using reference TRBV2 and TRBJ2-4, is EPEVTQTPSHQVTQMGQEVILRCVPISNHLYFYWYRQILGQKVEFLVSFYNNEISEKSEIFDDQFSVERPDGSNFTLKIRSTKLEDSAMYFCASRAGTVDLAKNIQYFGAGTRLSVL.

In its sample, this clone was seen many times. In DNA form, the CDR3 reads TGCGCCAGCAGCCAAGAACGCGCTAGCGGGGGAGTCACCTTCACCGGGGAGCTGTTTTTT. It translates to CASSQERASGGVTFTGELFF. The rearrangement uses TRBV4-3 and TRBJ2-2, with TRBD2 identical over 10 bases. Unmatched junction bases numbered 14, after V lost 0 bases and J lost 4 bases. CDR1 is LGHNA, CDR2 YSLEER, per germline. The CDR3 loop spans 20 amino acids.

The V call is TRBV5-1, the J call TRBJ2-5, with 7 bases aligning to TRBD2. CDR1 is SGHRS and CDR2 is YFSETQ in the germline V gene. The CDR3 covers 16 residues. J gave up 4 bases and V 4 bases, and 13 bases lay outside the gene matches. The DNA of the CDR3 is TGCGCCAGCAGCCCTCCGCTTGCGGGAGTTGGAGAGACCCAGTACTTC. Protein: CASSPPLAGVGETQYF.

This clone came up once. V and J are TRBV6-1 and TRBJ1-5; D is uncertain. V was clipped by 3 bases and J by 7 bases, with 19 bases between them. Germline V gene lookup returns CDR1 MNHNS and CDR2 SASEGT. The CDR3 extends over 16 amino acids. The CDR3: CASSENALSQSQPQHF. In DNA form, the CDR3 reads TGTGCCAGCAGTGAGAACGCACTCTCCCAATCGCAGCCCCAGCATTTT.

This chain uses TRBV5-4 with TRBJ1-6; D possibly corresponds to TRBD1 (5 bases). Germline-derived CDR1 and CDR2 are SGHNT and YYREEE (reference sequence). The CDR3 runs to 17 residues. Trimming shortened V by 2 bases and J by 7 bases, and 19 bases separated the two germline ends. DNA of the CDR3: TGTGCCAGCAGCTTTCAAGGGGTCGGAAACAGGAATTCACCCCTCCACTTT. Its protein product is CASSFQGVGNRNSPLHF.

This chain connects TRBV5-1 to TRBJ2-7, with TRBD2 identical over 10 bases. The length of the CDR3 is 16 residues. J gave up 2 bases and V 3 bases, and 8 bases lay outside the gene matches. The V gene's germline CDR1 is SGHRS and CDR2 YFSETQ. The CDR3 reads CASSSGLALKPYEQYF. The CDR3 DNA is TGCGCCAGCAGCTCGGGACTAGCGTTGAAACCCTACGAGCAGTACTTC. Full variable domain (outside the CDR3, taken from reference TRBV5-1 and TRBJ2-7): KAGVTQTPRYLIKTRGQQVTLSCSPISGHRSVSWYQQTPGQGLQFLFEYFSETQRNKGNFPGRFSGRQFSNSRSEMNVSTLELGDSALYLCASSSGLALKPYEQYFGPGTRLTVT.

The chain links TRBV29-1 to TRBJ1-1; 7 bases agree with TRBD1. The CDR3 length is 13 residues. The germline CDR1 and CDR2 sequences are SQVTM and ANQGSEA. With 6 bases clipped from V and 2 bases from J, the junction kept 6 bases outside the gene matches. The CDR3 here is CSVRQGHNTEAFF. The CDR3 coding sequence is TGCAGCGTCCGACAGGGACACAACACTGAAGCTTTCTTT.

The chain combines TRBV3-1 (or the pseudogene TRBV3-2) with TRBJ2-2; 11 bases are a match to TRBD2. The CDR3 consists of 17 residues. V shed 6 bases and J 4 bases; nucleotides not matched to a gene: 10. Per germline, CDR1 LGHDT and CDR2 YNNKEL (reference sequence). CDR3 loop: CASSFSRLAGPTGELFF. For the CDR3, the DNA is TGTGCCAGCAGTTTTTCCAGACTAGCGGGGCCCACCGGGGAGCTGTTTTTT.

J is TRBJ2-1 and V is TRBV7-2; D unresolved. Germline V gene data show CDR1 as SGHTA and CDR2 as FQGNSA. V was clipped by 0 bases and J by 1 base, with 10 bases between them. The CDR3 totals 16 residues. The DNA of the CDR3 is TGTGCCAGCAGCTTAGCGGCTAGTCGTTCCTACAATGAGCAGTTCTTC. Its protein is CASSLAASRSYNEQFF.

The chain combines TRBV4-1 with TRBJ1-6; weak D call: TRBD1 (6 bases). Germline V lookup: CDR1 MGHRA, CDR2 YSYEKL. CDR3 size: 19 residues. Trimming pared 0 bases from V and 0 bases from J, leaving 15 bases between. CDR3 DNA: TGCGCCAGCAGCCAAGATCTGCCGGCGGACAGCTCCTATAATTCACCCCTCCACTTT. This codes for CASSQDLPADSSYNSPLHF.

The rearrangement uses TRBV4-2 and TRBJ2-2; 11 bases line up with TRBD2. Germline loops: CDR1 LGHNA, CDR2 YNFKEQ. This CDR3 comprises 16 residues. V was pared by 2 bases and J by 2 bases, with 1 base of the junction left unmatched. Here the CDR3 DNA reads TGTGCCAGCAGCCAACGACTAGCGGGAAACACCGGGGAGCTGTTTTTT. Protein product: CASSQRLAGNTGELFF.

This chain connects TRBV11-2 to TRBJ2-3; 10 nucleotides line up with TRBD2. The CDR3 extends over 14 amino acids. The V segment lost 3 bases and the J segment 3 bases; nucleotides outside the gene matches: 0. In germline, CDR1 is SGHAT, CDR2 FQNNGV. The CDR3 region has the DNA TGTGCCAGCAGCTTGGGACTAGCGACAGATACGCAGTATTTT. Residues: CASSLGLATDTQYF.

The CDR3 reads CATSRGGAANTEAFF. In DNA, the CDR3 is TGTGCCACCAGCAGGGGGGGGGCAGCTAACACTGAAGCTTTCTTT. This chain joins TRBV15 and TRBJ1-1; possibly TRBD1 for D (6 bases). The CDR3 covers 15 residues. Trimming took off 3 bases at V and 2 bases at J, with 13 bases between the two ends. CDR1 is LNHNV, CDR2 YYDKDF, per germline (reference sequence).

The chain has TRBV11-2 and TRBJ2-3; 11 bases are a match to TRBD1. The CDR3 runs 17 residues. Trimming removed 6 bases from V and 4 bases from J; junction bases left unmatched: 12. The germline gives CDR1 SGHAT, CDR2 FQNNGV. CDR3 sequence reads: CASSRQTGTGGADTQYF. In DNA form, the CDR3 reads TGTGCCAGCAGTCGACAAACCGGGACAGGGGGTGCAGATACGCAGTATTTT.

The J gene is TRBJ2-3, the V gene TRBV2; TRBD1 aligns across 8 bases. V shed 6 bases, J shed 0 bases, and the junction held 5 bases outside the gene matches. Looked up from germline, CDR1 is SNHLY and CDR2 is FYNNEI. The CDR3 is 15 residues long. As DNA, the CDR3 is TGTGCCAGCAGAGAGACAGGGGTGAGCACAGATACGCAGTATTTT. Amino acids: CASRETGVSTDTQYF.